These 11 T cell receptor beta chains were sequenced from one sample in a study of Ad26.COV2.S vaccination and SARS-CoV-2 variants. Treatment reported: 19 received Ad26.COV2.S at low or high dose, single or two shots; 5 received placebo; per-sample allocation not given. Sampling was performed 63 days after the first vaccine or placebo injection. TCRdb's copy holds only in-frame clones and misses some; the assay was immunoSEQ multiplex PCR. Seen here are roughly 320,000 clones, 70% to 90% observed once, and the top ten hold around 1.9%. The input for sequencing was peripheral blood, taken in a trial of Ad26.COV2.S vaccine versus placebo. These receptor sequences come from a person aged 18-65 years who received the Ad26.COV2.S COVID-19 vaccine or a placebo.

This clone was picked up one time. The chain has TRBV2 and TRBJ2-1; D gene uncertain. Between the trimmed V and J ends, which lost 7 bases and 0 bases, there was a span of 7 bases. Germline V gene sequence: CDR1 SNHLY, CDR2 FYNNEI. This CDR3 has 13 amino acids. The CDR3 bases are TGTGCCAGCAAAAGTAGCTCCTACAATGAGCAGTTCTTC. It codes for CASKSSSYNEQFF.

The CDR3 DNA follows: TGCGCCAGCAGCTTGGTGGCCACAGGGAGCGCTTCCTACGAGCAGTACTTC. The encoded protein is CASSLVATGSASYEQYF. V is TRBV5-1 and J is TRBJ2-7, with a possible D match to TRBD1 (6 bases). Germline values: CDR1 SGHRS, CDR2 YFSETQ. The CDR3 totals 17 residues. Between the trimmed V and J ends, which lost 0 bases and 1 base, there was a span of 17 bases.

In the case of this clone: The identical CDR3 is also encoded by other nucleotide sequences in the sample. This chain joins TRBV5-1 and TRBJ2-5; D unresolved. The CDR3 covers 13 residues. Trimming took 0 bases from V and 5 from J, leaving 8 bases between them. Germline V gives CDR1 SGHRS, CDR2 YFSETQ. The CDR3 loop is CASSLAYRETQYF. CDR3 DNA sequence: TGCGCCAGCAGCTTGGCCTATCGGGAGACCCAGTACTTC.

This rearrangement joins TRBV19 to TRBJ1-2; 10 positions match TRBD1. With V trimmed by 6 bases and J by 2 bases, 6 bases remained unmatched. CDR3 length: 15 amino acids. Germline values: CDR1 LNHDA, CDR2 SQIVND (reference sequence). This CDR3 reads CASRLPGQGNYGYTF. DNA for the CDR3: TGTGCCAGTAGGCTTCCGGGACAGGGGAACTATGGCTACACCTTC.

The chain is built from TRBV19 and TRBJ2-7, with D possibly TRBD1 on 8 matching bases. V was trimmed by 6 bases and J by 1 base, leaving 22 bases between them. Germline assignment: CDR1 LNHDA and CDR2 SQIVND (reference sequence). The CDR3 consists of 17 residues. The DNA of the CDR3 is TGTGCCAGTAGCCGCGGGGGACGGACAGGGTTATCCTACGAGCAGTACTTC. It encodes CASSRGGRTGLSYEQYF. The full variable domain, rest sourced from reference TRBV19 and TRBJ2-7, is DGGITQSPKYLFRKEGQNVTLSCEQNLNHDAMYWYRQDPGQGLRLIYYSQIVNDFQKGDIAEGYSVSREKKESFPLTVTSAQKNPTAFYLCASSRGGRTGLSYEQYFGPGTRLTVT.

With respect to this clone: Other DNA sequences within the sample encode an identical CDR3. The V gene is TRBV11-1, the J gene TRBJ1-1; D might be TRBD1 (6 bases). The CDR3 has 14 residues. V was trimmed by 1 base and J by 5 bases, leaving 11 bases between them. Germline values: CDR1 SGHAT, CDR2 FQDESV (reference sequence). As DNA, the CDR3 is TGTGCCAGCAGCTTAGGGCGGGGGGCGACTGAAGCTTTCTTT. As protein: CASSLGRGATEAFF.

V usage is TRBV5-1 and J usage is TRBJ2-5, with 8 bases identical to TRBD2. V lost 2 bases and J lost 4; bases outside the gene matches: 7. CDR1 and CDR2 (germline): SGHRS, YFSETQ. CDR3 length equals 15 residues. The DNA for the CDR3 is TGCGCCAGCAGCTTAAGCGGGGCGGGAGGAGAGACCCAGTACTTC. It translates to CASSLSGAGGETQYF.

The table lists this clone with a few counts. This chain joins TRBV11-1 and TRBJ2-1; tentative D call: TRBD2 (5 bases). The CDR3 has 13 amino acids. Trimming left V 3 bases short and J 6 bases short, with 9 bases between. Germline V CDR1 and CDR2: SGHAT, FQDESV (reference sequence). The CDR3 protein is CASSFHGGNEQFF. DNA of the CDR3: TGTGCCAGCAGCTTTCATGGAGGCAATGAGCAGTTCTTC.

The chain has TRBV19 and TRBJ1-2; 7 bases are shared with TRBD1. J was trimmed by 5 bases and V by 8 bases; bases with no gene match: 11. Germline V CDR1 and CDR2: LNHDA, SQIVND (reference sequence). This CDR3 is built from 14 residues. DNA for the CDR3: TGTGCCAGTCAGCCCACAGGGGATCAGTATGGCTACACCTTC. Amino acid sequence: CASQPTGDQYGYTF. The variable domain in full, completed from reference TRBV19 and TRBJ1-2, reads DGGITQSPKYLFRKEGQNVTLSCEQNLNHDAMYWYRQDPGQGLRLIYYSQIVNDFQKGDIAEGYSVSREKKESFPLTVTSAQKNPTAFYLCASQPTGDQYGYTFGSGTRLTVV.

This clone came up once. The gene calls are TRBV18 and TRBJ1-1; no clear D gene. This CDR3 contains 15 residues. Germline CDR1 and CDR2: KGHSH and LQKENI. Between the trimmed V and J ends, which lost 3 bases and 1 base, there was a span of 12 bases. The CDR3 bases are TGTGCCAGCTCACCTGGTTGGACTGGGAACACTGAAGCTTTCTTT. As protein: CASSPGWTGNTEAFF.

V and J are TRBV20-1 and TRBJ2-1; 8 bases match TRBD1. The germline V gene encodes CDR1 DFQATT and CDR2 SNEGSKA (reference sequence). V shed 2 bases and J 10 bases; nucleotides not matched to a gene: 1. The CDR3 is 11 residues long. The CDR3 is CSARRDREQFF. DNA of the CDR3: TGCAGTGCTAGAAGGGACAGGGAGCAGTTCTTC.